This TCR beta chain was observed in a study of T cell responses to AZD1222 COVID-19 vaccine. Study results and caveats: Spike-specific TCR breadth and depth went up after people got two AZD1222 doses. Clonal diversity may have been underestimated in mostly white British donors.

About this clone: What it recognizes is unknown.

Some clones are missing from TCRdb's copy, which holds only in-frame ones; the method was immunoSEQ multiplex PCR. This table holds about 75,000 clones, approximately 88% found once. This CDR3 comprises 14 residues. V lost 6 bases to trimming and J lost 4 bases, with 13 bases between them. Per germline, CDR1 MNHEY and CDR2 SVGAGI. Sequenced material: peripheral blood, taken 28 days after the second dose of the MenACWY control vaccine. The source of this sequence is an adult who received the MenACWY meningococcal vaccine as a control. The gene calls are TRBV6-5 and TRBJ1-3; D gene unclear. The CDR3 spells CASRAIGFGNTIYF. The CDR3 DNA follows: TGTGCCAGCAGGGCGATAGGTTTCGGAAACACCATATATTTT.